This T cell receptor (beta chain) is from a study of cytotoxic CD8 clonotypes in ibrutinib-treated CLL. Measured with immunoSEQ multiplex PCR; TCRdb has only the in-frame clones, and not every one. The sample shows 200,000 or so clones, just over 70% of them seen only once. This receptor was taken from a human donor with chronic lymphocytic leukemia. Source: PBMCs, taken after 12 months of ibrutinib treatment.

The CDR3 DNA is TGTGCCAGCAGCTTGGTTGGTTTTGGGAGTTCACCCCTCCACTTT. Its protein product is CASSLVGFGSSPLHF. The chain carries TRBV5-5 and TRBJ1-6; the D is unclear. CDR1 and CDR2 from the germline V gene are SGHKS and YYEKEE (reference sequence). The V end was cut by 0 bases, the J end by 9 bases, with 13 bases between. This CDR3 is built from 15 residues.